This T cell receptor (beta chain) was recovered during a study of CD8+ T cells in alopecia areata. This sample's treatment: oral pan-JAK inhibitor, 5-10 mg twice daily. RNA was isolated and reverse transcribed to cDNA, the sequencing template. Method: immunoSEQ multiplex PCR; TCRdb's copy keeps in-frame clones and lacks some. This table holds about 200,000 clones, 35% to 40% found once. The input for sequencing was CD4+ T cells sorted from blood, taken at approximately week 34, from a patient treated with tofacitinib. The receptor comes from a human donor with alopecia areata.

CDR3 DNA sequence: TGTGCCAGCTCACCATGGATGAACACTGAAGCTTTCTTT. Residues: CASSPWMNTEAFF. V usage is TRBV18 and J usage is TRBJ1-1, with D hard to call. Germline CDR1 reads KGHSH; CDR2 reads LQKENI. Trimming took 2 bases from V and 0 from J, leaving 4 bases between them. The CDR3 runs to 13 residues.